A single TCR beta chain is shown here with its context. Its antigen is currently unknown. This sample was included in a study of T cell repertoires in cytomegalovirus infection. Study information: Public signatures in TCR beta pointed to CMV infection and matching HLA type. Study findings and constraints: The ex vivo response showed dominance by HLA-C-restricted CMV-specific TCR beta clonotypes.

CDR3 length equals 16 residues. CDR1 and CDR2 (germline): SEHNR, FQNEAQ (reference sequence). Trimming removed 8 bases at V and 2 bases at J, with 21 bases between. MiXCR was run by TCRdb on the reads, yielding one entry per CDR3 protein. This table has around 750,000 distinct CDR3 sequences, roughly 33% appearing once. The sequencing here drew on cultured CD8+ T cells from PBMCs, taken from culture after CMV antigen stimulation. The receptor was isolated from a human donor in good health (CMV status not recorded). Some clones in this sample may be carry-over from other donors' samples. The chain links TRBV7-9 to TRBJ2-5; D assignment may be TRBD1 or TRBD2 (7 bases each). The CDR3 DNA follows: TGTGCCAGCTCAGGGGGGGCCTCGCCCCCTCAAGAGACCCAGTACTTC. Translation: CASSGGASPPQETQYF.